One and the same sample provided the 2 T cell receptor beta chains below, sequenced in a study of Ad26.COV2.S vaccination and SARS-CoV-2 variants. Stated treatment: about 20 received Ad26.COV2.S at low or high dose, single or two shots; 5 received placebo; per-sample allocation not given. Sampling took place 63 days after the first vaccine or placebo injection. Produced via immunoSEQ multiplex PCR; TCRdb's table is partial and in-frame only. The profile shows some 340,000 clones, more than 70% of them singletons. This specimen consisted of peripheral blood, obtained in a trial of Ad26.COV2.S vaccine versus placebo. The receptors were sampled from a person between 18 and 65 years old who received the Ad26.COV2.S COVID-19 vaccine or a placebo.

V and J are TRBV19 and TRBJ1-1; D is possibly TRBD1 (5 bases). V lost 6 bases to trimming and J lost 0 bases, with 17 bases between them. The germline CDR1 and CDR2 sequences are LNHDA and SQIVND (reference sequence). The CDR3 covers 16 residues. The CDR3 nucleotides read TGTGCCAGTAGAAGTATTTGGGGGGAAATGAACACTGAAGCTTTCTTT. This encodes CASRSIWGEMNTEAFF.

The DNA of the CDR3 is TGTGCCAGCAGCCAAGGGAAGCATGGGAGCGGGGGGCCGAGCAAAAACATTCAGTACTTC. Translated: CASSQGKHGSGGPSKNIQYF. The chain links TRBV3-1 (or the pseudogene TRBV3-2) to TRBJ2-4; 9 bases fit TRBD2. Germline loops: CDR1 LGHDT, CDR2 YNNKEL (reference sequence). V was clipped by 1 base and J by 3 bases; unmatched bases: 16. This CDR3 is built from 20 residues.